The 21 T cell receptor beta chains in this list originate from one sample, sequenced in a study of CD8 T cells in ankylosing spondylitis. Study results and limitations: Within ankylosing spondylitis blood, a TCR beta motif made up of several highly homologous variants appeared to be characteristic.

TCRdb re-called the 5' RACE reads through MiXCR, storing one row per CDR3 protein. The data show 200,000 to 250,000 distinct CDR3 sequences, approximately 7.3% seen once. Their target antigens are unknown. Sequencing input: blood, either unsorted or a sorted T cell fraction (not recorded which). The receptors were sampled from a male donor with ankylosing spondylitis.

This clonotype has just a few counts. V usage is TRBV5-6 and J usage is TRBJ2-1, with D possibly matching TRBD2 (5 bases). CDR3 length: 12 amino acids. Trimming removed 0 bases at V and 10 bases at J, with 8 bases between. Germline CDR1 reads SGHDT; CDR2 reads YYEEEE. The CDR3 DNA reads TGTGCCAGCAGCTTGGGCGGGTTCGAGCAGTTCTTC. Translating it yields CASSLGGFEQFF.

In its sample, this clonotype was seen many times. V is TRBV4-1 and J is TRBJ2-1; D is undetermined. This CDR3 is built from 13 residues. Trimming shortened V by 0 bases and J by 9 bases, and 9 bases separated the two germline ends. Germline CDR1 reads MGHRA; CDR2 reads YSYEKL. CDR3 nucleotide sequence: TGCGCCAGCAGCCAAGATGAGGCAGGTGAGCAGTTCTTC. It translates to CASSQDEAGEQFF.

The rearrangement links TRBV7-2 to TRBJ1-1, with D maybe TRBD1 (6 bases). Germline V gene data show CDR1 as SGHTA and CDR2 as FQGNSA. The CDR3 consists of 14 residues. With 2 bases removed from V and 4 bases from J, the gap between germline ends came to 11 bases. This chain's CDR3 is CASSLSIGGTEAFF. In nucleotides, the CDR3 is TGTGCCAGCAGCTTATCAATAGGGGGCACTGAAGCTTTCTTT.

The chain uses TRBV7-9 and TRBJ1-1; no definite D call. The length of the CDR3 is 14 residues. V was pared by 5 bases and J by 4 bases, with 14 bases between. Per germline, CDR1 SEHNR and CDR2 FQNEAQ (reference sequence). The CDR3 sequence: CASSHLLSGTEAFF. The CDR3 bases are TGTGCCAGCAGCCATCTCTTAAGTGGCACTGAAGCTTTCTTT.

This clonotype came up a few times. V and J are TRBV18 and TRBJ2-3; 7 nucleotides match TRBD2. The V gene end was trimmed by 0 bases and the J gene end by 0 bases; junction bases not matched to a gene: 3. CDR1 KGHSH and CDR2 LQKENI come from the germline V gene. This CDR3 has 16 residues. The CDR3, as DNA: TGTGCCAGCTCACCACCGGAAGCGGGAAGCACAGATACGCAGTATTTT. The encoded protein is CASSPPEAGSTDTQYF.

This clonotype was observed at least ten times. The chain is built from TRBV20-1 and TRBJ2-1; TRBD1 aligns across 12 bases. V dropped 0 bases and J dropped 9; count of bases not matched to a gene: 9. The CDR3 extends over 16 amino acids. Per germline, CDR1 DFQATT and CDR2 SNEGSKA (reference sequence). As DNA, the CDR3 is TGCAGTGCTAGAGATCCCCCGGGACAGGGGGCAATTGAGCAGTTCTTC. Amino acid sequence: CSARDPPGQGAIEQFF.

The genes are TRBV29-1 and TRBJ1-3, with D uncertain. Germline-derived CDR1 and CDR2 are SQVTM and ANQGSEA. V was trimmed by 1 base and J by 4 bases, leaving 17 bases between them. There are 16 residues in the CDR3. CDR3 sequence (DNA): TGCAGCGTTGAAGGTTTGGAACAGAAGTTGGGAAACACCATATATTTT. Translated, it gives CSVEGLEQKLGNTIYF.

There are many counts of this clonotype. V gene TRBV9 combines with J gene TRBJ2-7, with a tentative D call TRBD2 (6 bases). The CDR3 runs 14 residues. Germline assignment: CDR1 SGDLS and CDR2 YYNGEE. Trimming took off 0 bases at V and 7 bases at J, with 14 bases between the two ends. The CDR3 nucleotides are TGTGCCAGCAGCGTAGTCGGGGGTCTGGAGGAGCAGTACTTC. Translation: CASSVVGGLEEQYF.

This clonotype was seen repeatedly, ten times or more. The chain links TRBV6-2 or TRBV6-3 to TRBJ1-2; D ambiguous. CDR3 length equals 12 residues. From germline, CDR1 is MNHEY and CDR2 SVGEGT. V was shortened by 10 bases and J by 2 bases, with 11 bases between the two germline ends. CDR3 DNA sequence: TGTGCCATATCGGACGGGAACTATGGCTACACCTTC. This codes for CAISDGNYGYTF.

This clonotype was found many times. V and J are TRBV7-2 and TRBJ1-2, with D perhaps TRBD1 (6 bases). The CDR3 runs 17 residues. Trimming took off 3 bases at V and 8 bases at J, with 25 bases between the two ends. Germline V gives CDR1 SGHTA, CDR2 FQGNSA. CDR3 sequence: CASSLGTTGLISRGYTF. CDR3 nucleotides: TGTGCCAGCAGCTTGGGAACGACAGGTTTGATCTCCCGCGGCTACACCTTC.

This clonotype came up many times. The V call is TRBV7-9, the J call TRBJ2-2, with 8 bases matching TRBD1. Losses at the gene ends were 5 bases for V and 3 bases for J; bases not matched to a gene: 8. The CDR3 sequence is 16 residues long. The germline CDR1 and CDR2 sequences are SEHNR and FQNEAQ (reference sequence). The CDR3 DNA is TGTGCCAGCAGCAGGCGTCAGGGGGCGCACACCGGGGAGCTGTTTTTT. This gives the protein CASSRRQGAHTGELFF.

This clonotype was seen at least ten times. The V call is TRBV5-1, the J call TRBJ1-2, with D hard to call. The V gene lost 6 bases and the J gene lost 5 bases, with 14 bases spanning the gap. CDR1 is SGHRS and CDR2 is YFSETQ in the germline V gene. This CDR3 has 13 residues. The CDR3 is CASTDKGFYGYTF. Here the CDR3 DNA reads TGCGCCAGCACCGATAAAGGGTTTTATGGCTACACCTTC. Complete variable domain (other parts from reference TRBV5-1 and TRBJ1-2): KAGVTQTPRYLIKTRGQQVTLSCSPISGHRSVSWYQQTPGQGLQFLFEYFSETQRNKGNFPGRFSGRQFSNSRSEMNVSTLELGDSALYLCASTDKGFYGYTFGSGTRLTVV.

The chain joins TRBV4-3 to TRBJ1-6; D ambiguous. This CDR3 contains 17 residues. CDR1 is LGHNA, CDR2 YSLEER, per germline. Trimming cost V 2 bases and J 7 bases, with 18 bases left between them. CDR3 DNA sequence: TGCGCCAGCAGCCAACACACCGACATCACCGAAAATTCACCCCTCCACTTT. Translating gives CASSQHTDITENSPLHF.

This clonotype was detected a few times. The J gene is TRBJ2-3, the V gene TRBV7-2; D gene ambiguous. Germline V gene sequence: CDR1 SGHTA, CDR2 FQGNSA. V lost 4 bases and J 7 bases, leaving 21 bases between the germline ends. CDR3 length: 16 residues. In DNA form, the CDR3 reads TGTGCCAGCAGCTCCGATTCCGGGCCTATAGGAAATACGCAGTATTTT. Protein sequence: CASSSDSGPIGNTQYF.

This clonotype came up many times. The chain joins TRBV12-3 or TRBV12-4 to TRBJ2-5; D possibly corresponds to TRBD1 (6 bases). The CDR3 length is 15 residues. V gave up 2 bases and J gave up 1 base, with 11 bases separating them. CDR3 in amino acids: CASSLRGHLQETQYF. CDR3 nucleotide sequence: TGTGCCAGCAGTTTAAGGGGACACCTCCAAGAGACCCAGTACTTC.

V is TRBV9 and J is TRBJ2-7; TRBD2 matches 9 bases. Germline V CDR1 and CDR2: SGDLS, YYNGEE. The J segment lost 3 bases and the V segment lost 1 base, leaving 11 bases of the junction unmatched. The CDR3 runs to 17 residues. The CDR3 coding sequence is TGTGCCAGCAGCGTACCTCTTGGGGCGGGGGGGATCTACGAGCAGTACTTC. As protein: CASSVPLGAGGIYEQYF.

This clonotype was found many times. CDR3 protein: CASSQGTLSLGLADLETQYF. The CDR3 DNA is TGCGCCAGCAGCCAAGGAACGCTGAGTCTGGGACTAGCGGATTTAGAGACCCAGTACTTC. V gene TRBV4-3 combines with J gene TRBJ2-5, with 11 bases identical to TRBD2. V lost 1 base and J lost 4; bases outside the gene matches: 17. Germline V gives CDR1 LGHNA, CDR2 YSLEER. This CDR3 comprises 20 residues.

This clonotype appeared many times. The chain joins TRBV20-1 to TRBJ2-2; 10 positions agree with TRBD2. The V segment lost 2 bases and the J segment 2 bases; nucleotides outside the gene matches: 14. Germline CDR1 is DFQATT and CDR2 is SNEGSKA (reference sequence). The CDR3 contains 19 residues. DNA for the CDR3: TGCAGTGCTAGAAATCCAGGACGGCTAGCGGGGGTCAACACCGGGGAGCTGTTTTTT. Protein sequence: CSARNPGRLAGVNTGELFF.

The chain combines TRBV20-1 with TRBJ2-3, with D perhaps assigned TRBD1 or TRBD2 (6 bases each). The CDR3 extends over 14 amino acids. Germline V gene data show CDR1 as DFQATT and CDR2 as SNEGSKA (reference sequence). The ends were cut back, 1 base at V and 2 bases at J, with 10 bases in the middle. The CDR3 protein is CSARVRGHTDTQYF. For the CDR3, the DNA is TGCAGTGCTAGAGTGCGGGGACACACAGATACGCAGTATTTT.

This clonotype has a handful of counts. The chain links TRBV19 to TRBJ2-1; D possibly matches TRBD1 or TRBD2 (5 bases each). Germline-derived CDR1 and CDR2 are LNHDA and SQIVND (reference sequence). The V and J ends lost 3 bases and 9 bases respectively, with 18 bases between them. The CDR3 runs to 15 residues. This CDR3 reads CASSIPRSGTGEQFF. In nucleotides, the CDR3 is TGTGCCAGTAGTATCCCACGCTCCGGGACGGGTGAGCAGTTCTTC.

This clonotype was observed a handful of times. The genes are TRBV2 and TRBJ1-5; 7 nucleotides line up with TRBD1. J gave up 5 bases and V 1 base, and 5 bases lay outside the gene matches. The CDR3 length is 15 residues. Germline V gene data show CDR1 as SNHLY and CDR2 as FYNNEI. The CDR3 loop is CASSEGDSSYQPQHF. CDR3 in DNA: TGTGCCAGCAGTGAAGGGGACAGCTCCTATCAGCCCCAGCATTTT. Full variable domain (rest looked up from reference TRBV2 and TRBJ1-5): EPEVTQTPSHQVTQMGQEVILRCVPISNHLYFYWYRQILGQKVEFLVSFYNNEISEKSEIFDDQFSVERPDGSNFTLKIRSTKLEDSAMYFCASSEGDSSYQPQHFGDGTRLSIL.